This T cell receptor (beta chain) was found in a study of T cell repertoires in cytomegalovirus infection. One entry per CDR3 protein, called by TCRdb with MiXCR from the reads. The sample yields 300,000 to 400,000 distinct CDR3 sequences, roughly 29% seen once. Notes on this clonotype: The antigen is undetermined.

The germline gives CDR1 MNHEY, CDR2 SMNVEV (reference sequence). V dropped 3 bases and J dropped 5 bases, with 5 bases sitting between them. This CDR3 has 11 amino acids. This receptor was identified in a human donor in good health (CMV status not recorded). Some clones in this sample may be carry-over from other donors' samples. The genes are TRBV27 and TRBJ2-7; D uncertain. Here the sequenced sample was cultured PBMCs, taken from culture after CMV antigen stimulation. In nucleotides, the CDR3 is TGTGCCAGCAGTTTCGGCCACGAGCAGTACTTC. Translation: CASSFGHEQYF.